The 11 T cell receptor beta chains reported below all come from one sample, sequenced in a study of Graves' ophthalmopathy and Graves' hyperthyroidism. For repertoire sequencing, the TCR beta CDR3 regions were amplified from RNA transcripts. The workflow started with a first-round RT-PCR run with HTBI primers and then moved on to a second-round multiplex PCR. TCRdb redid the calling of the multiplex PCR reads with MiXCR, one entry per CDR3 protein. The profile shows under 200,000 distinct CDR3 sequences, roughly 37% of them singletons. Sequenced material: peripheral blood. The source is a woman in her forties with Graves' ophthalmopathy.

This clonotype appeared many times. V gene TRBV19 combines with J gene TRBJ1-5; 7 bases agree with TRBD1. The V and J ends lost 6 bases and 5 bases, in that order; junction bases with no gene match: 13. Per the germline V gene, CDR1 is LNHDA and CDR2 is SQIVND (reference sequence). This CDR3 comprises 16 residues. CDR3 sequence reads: CASSPLYRGAYQPQHF. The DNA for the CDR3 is TGTGCCAGTAGCCCACTCTACAGGGGTGCCTATCAGCCCCAGCATTTT.

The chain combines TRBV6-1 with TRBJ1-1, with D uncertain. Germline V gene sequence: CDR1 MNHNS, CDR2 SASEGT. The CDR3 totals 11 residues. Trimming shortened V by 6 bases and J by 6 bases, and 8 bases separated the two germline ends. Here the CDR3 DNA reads TGTGCCAGCAGACGAGGGTCTGAAGCTTTCTTT. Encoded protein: CASRRGSEAFF.

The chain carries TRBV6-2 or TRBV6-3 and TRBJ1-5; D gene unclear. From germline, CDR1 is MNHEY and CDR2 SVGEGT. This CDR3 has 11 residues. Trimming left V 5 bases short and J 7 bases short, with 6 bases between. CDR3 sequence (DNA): TGTGCCAGCAGTACCGGGCAGCCCCAGCATTTT. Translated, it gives CASSTGQPQHF.

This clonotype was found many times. The CDR3 DNA reads TGTGCCAGCCGGGAGAGCGGAGCCGACCAAGAGACCCAGTACTTC. Amino acids: CASRESGADQETQYF. This chain joins TRBV2 and TRBJ2-5; tentative D call: TRBD2 (6 bases). Germline lookup yields CDR1 SNHLY and CDR2 FYNNEI. The V end lost 8 bases, the J end lost 0 bases, and 16 bases lay between the germline ends. This CDR3 contains 15 residues.

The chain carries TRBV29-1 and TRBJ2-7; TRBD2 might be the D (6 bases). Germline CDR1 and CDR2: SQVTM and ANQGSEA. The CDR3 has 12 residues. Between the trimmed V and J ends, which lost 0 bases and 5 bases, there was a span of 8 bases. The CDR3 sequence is CSVEDGGNEQYF. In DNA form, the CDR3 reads TGCAGCGTTGAAGACGGGGGTAACGAGCAGTACTTC.

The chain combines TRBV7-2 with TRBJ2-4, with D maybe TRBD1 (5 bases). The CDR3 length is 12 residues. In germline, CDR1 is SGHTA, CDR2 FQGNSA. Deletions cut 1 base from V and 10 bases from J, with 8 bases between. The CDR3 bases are TGTGCCAGCAGCTTAGACAGGCCTATTCAGTACTTC. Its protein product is CASSLDRPIQYF.

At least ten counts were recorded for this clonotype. The CDR3 region has the DNA TGCGCCAGCAGCCACTCGGCTGGGGGACAGGTCAACACCGGGGAGCTGTTTTTT. Translated, it gives CASSHSAGGQVNTGELFF. J is TRBJ2-2 and V is TRBV4-1; TRBD1 aligns across 8 bases. Germline loops: CDR1 MGHRA, CDR2 YSYEKL. The J segment lost 2 bases and the V segment lost 3 bases, leaving 11 bases of the junction unmatched. This CDR3 region has 18 residues.

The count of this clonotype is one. This chain's CDR3 is CASSSWGGNYEQYF. The CDR3 DNA follows: TGTGCCAGCAGCTCGTGGGGGGGTAACTACGAGCAGTACTTC. The V and J genes are TRBV7-4 and TRBJ2-7, with 7 bases aligning to TRBD2. The CDR3 is made up of 14 amino acids. V was pared by 4 bases and J by 3 bases, with 6 bases of the junction left unmatched. Germline CDR1 is SGHVT and CDR2 is SQSDAQ.

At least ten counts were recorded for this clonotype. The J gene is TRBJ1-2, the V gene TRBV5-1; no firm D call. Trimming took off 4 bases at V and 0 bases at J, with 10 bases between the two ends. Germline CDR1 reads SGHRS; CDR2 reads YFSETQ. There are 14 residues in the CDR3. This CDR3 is CASSVSTPNYGYTF. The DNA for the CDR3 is TGCGCCAGCAGCGTGAGCACTCCTAACTATGGCTACACCTTC.

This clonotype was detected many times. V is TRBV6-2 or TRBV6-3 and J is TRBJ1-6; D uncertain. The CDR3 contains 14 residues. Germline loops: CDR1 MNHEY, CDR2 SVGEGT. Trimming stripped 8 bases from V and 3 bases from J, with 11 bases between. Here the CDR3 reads CASPKSVYNSPLHF. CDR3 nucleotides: TGTGCCAGCCCTAAATCGGTCTATAATTCACCCCTCCACTTT.

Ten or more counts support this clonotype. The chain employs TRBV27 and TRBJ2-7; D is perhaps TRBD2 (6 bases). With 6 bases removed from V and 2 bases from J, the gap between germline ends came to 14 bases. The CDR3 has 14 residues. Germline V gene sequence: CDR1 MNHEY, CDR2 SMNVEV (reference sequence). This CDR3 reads CASSLQRGTYEQYF. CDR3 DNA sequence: TGTGCCAGCAGCCTTCAACGGGGGACCTACGAGCAGTACTTC.